This entry concerns a single TCR beta chain. The antigen remains undetermined. The CDR3 is 15 amino acids. Germline V gene lookup returns CDR1 MDHEN and CDR2 SYDVKM. Trimming stripped 6 bases from V and 0 bases from J, with 15 bases between. The sample comes from a study of T cells in localized non-small cell lung cancer. Assay used: immunoSEQ multiplex PCR; TCRdb lists only in-frame clones, some missing. The table has around 5,600 clones, roughly 25% seen once; the top ten hold under 10%. Overall study findings and caveats: Blood T cell density predicted longer survival; adjacent-lung clonality, shorter. Adjacent uninvolved lung had the highest clonality, suggesting focused antigen responses. Analysis by sequencing included only one tumor region, so heterogeneity remains possible.

The chain links TRBV28 to TRBJ2-7; possible D gene TRBD1, 5 bases. This clonotype was obtained from a female donor of 60 years or more with stage I lung adenocarcinoma. The specimen comprised lung tumor tissue, sampled before any cancer treatment. CDR3: CASRGALLYSYEQYF. The DNA for the CDR3 is TGTGCCAGCAGAGGGGCCCTACTCTACTCCTACGAGCAGTACTTC.